This TCR beta chain stems from a study of vaccination and CD4 T cells after COVID-19. In the study overall: Overlapping spike peptides from SARS-CoV-2, HCoV-NL63, HCoV-OC43 and HCoV-229E served to stimulate the cells.

Described time point: late sampling 161 to 241 days after vaccination in a few convalescent patients. Treatment denoted: approximately nine-day PBMC culture with coronavirus spike peptide pools or control peptides (ViraFEST assay). Under the ViraFEST approach, antigen-specific T cells were expanded with peptide pools and TCRs subsequently sequenced. Sequenced with the Oncomine TCR Beta short-read assay was DNA taken from cultured CD4+ T cells. Genomic DNA was isolated from cultured CD4+ T cells. From the PCR reads, TCRdb called clonotypes with MiXCR, one entry per CDR3 protein. The sample records approximately 27,000 distinct CDR3 sequences, roughly 34% being singletons. The CDR3 runs 12 residues. Germline values: CDR1 KGHSH, CDR2 LQKENI. V lost 2 bases and J lost 10, with 11 bases in between. On this clonotype itself: Its antigen is not identified.

The TCR sequence derives from a human donor who had recovered from COVID-19. The sequencing used CD4+ T cells from blood, cultured in vitro, collected about 7 months after SARS-CoV-2 vaccination. The rearrangement uses TRBV18 and TRBJ1-1, with D unclear. The CDR3 reads CASSPGVPGAFF. The CDR3 bases are TGTGCCAGCTCACCAGGGGTTCCTGGAGCTTTCTTT.